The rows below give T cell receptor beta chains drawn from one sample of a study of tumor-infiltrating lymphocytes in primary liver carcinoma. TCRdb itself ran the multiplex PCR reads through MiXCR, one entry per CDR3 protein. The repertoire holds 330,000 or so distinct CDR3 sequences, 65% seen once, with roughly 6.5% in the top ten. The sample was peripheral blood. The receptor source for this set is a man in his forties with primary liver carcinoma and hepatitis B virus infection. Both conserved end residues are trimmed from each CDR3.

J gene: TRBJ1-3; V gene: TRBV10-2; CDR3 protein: ASSDDRGGNTIY
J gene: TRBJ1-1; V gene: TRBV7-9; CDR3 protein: ASSSTVTVTEAF
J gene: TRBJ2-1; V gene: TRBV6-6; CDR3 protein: ASGGLADNNEQF
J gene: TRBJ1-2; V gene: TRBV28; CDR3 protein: ASSPQGQGKTGYT
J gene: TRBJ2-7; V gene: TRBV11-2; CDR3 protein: VSSLGPVVAGGSYEQY
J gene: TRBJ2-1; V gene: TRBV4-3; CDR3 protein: TSSQDWDRGYNGQF
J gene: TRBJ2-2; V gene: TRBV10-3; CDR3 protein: AITRGGTNAGELF
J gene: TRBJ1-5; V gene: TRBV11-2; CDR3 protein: GSSLERYQSQH
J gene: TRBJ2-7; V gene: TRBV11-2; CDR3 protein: VSSLSSETYEQY
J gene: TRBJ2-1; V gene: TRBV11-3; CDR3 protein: ASILDTNEQF
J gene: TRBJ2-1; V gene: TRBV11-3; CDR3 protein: ASSIGPKDYEQF
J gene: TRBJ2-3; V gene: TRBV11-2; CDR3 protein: ASCLEIAGGADTRY
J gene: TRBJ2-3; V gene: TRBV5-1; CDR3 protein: ASRSQSLGTDKQY
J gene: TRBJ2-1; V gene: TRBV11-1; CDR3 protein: ASSRRQRRAHEQF
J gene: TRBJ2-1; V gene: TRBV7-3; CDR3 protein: ASSSGTSGFNEQF
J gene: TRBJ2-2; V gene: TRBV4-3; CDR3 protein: ASSGRRFTGELF
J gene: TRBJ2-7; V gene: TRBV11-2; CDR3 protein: ASRVFRGGRAYSSYEQY
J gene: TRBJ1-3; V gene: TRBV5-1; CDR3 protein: ASRTDSIGNTIY
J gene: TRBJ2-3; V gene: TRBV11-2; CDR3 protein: ASSPARNPRCTDTQY
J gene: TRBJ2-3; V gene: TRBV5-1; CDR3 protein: ASSFEDMLYDTQY
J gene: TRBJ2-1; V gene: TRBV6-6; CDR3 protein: ASSAQGNNEQF
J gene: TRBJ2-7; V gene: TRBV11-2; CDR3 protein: ARSLDGSRGEQY
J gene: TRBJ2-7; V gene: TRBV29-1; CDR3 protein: SVGMLYEQY
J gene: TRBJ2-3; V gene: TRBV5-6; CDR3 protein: ASSLRSGRAVVDTQY
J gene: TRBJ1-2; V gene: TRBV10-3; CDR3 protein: AISGVGDYGYT
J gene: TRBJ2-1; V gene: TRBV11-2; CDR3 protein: ASSLIGMSEQF
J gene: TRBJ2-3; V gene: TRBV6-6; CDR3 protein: ASSYRDSTDTQY
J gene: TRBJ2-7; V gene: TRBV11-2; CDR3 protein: TSSMLQGGYEQY
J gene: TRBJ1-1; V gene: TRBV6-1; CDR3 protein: ATSHYMSTEAF
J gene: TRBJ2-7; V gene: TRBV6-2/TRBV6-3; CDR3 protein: ASKSFSYEQY
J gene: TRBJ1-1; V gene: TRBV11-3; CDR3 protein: ASSEIVNTEAF
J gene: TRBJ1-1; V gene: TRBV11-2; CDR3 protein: ASLTTEAF
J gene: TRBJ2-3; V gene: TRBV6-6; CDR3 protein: ASSYLRGTSIDTQY
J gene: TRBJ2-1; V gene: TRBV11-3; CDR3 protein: ASSLETSGRYNEQS
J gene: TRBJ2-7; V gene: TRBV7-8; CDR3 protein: DSSWLAGTYEQY
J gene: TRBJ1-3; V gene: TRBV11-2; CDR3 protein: ASILEMTNTIY
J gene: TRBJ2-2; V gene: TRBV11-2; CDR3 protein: ANSATLLNTGELF
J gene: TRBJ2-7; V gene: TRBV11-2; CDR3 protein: PSSLEAGDYEQH
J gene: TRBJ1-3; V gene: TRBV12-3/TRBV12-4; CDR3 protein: ASSPGMGNTIY
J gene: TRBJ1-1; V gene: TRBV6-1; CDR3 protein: ASRSRAQGAGTEAF
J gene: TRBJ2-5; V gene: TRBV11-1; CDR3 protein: ASSLVQGGETQH
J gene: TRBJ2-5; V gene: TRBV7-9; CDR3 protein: ASSLSSGRVKETQY
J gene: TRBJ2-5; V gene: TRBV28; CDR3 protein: AISQQGAMEETQY
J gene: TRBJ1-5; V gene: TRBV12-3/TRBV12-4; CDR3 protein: ASSLGDRTLGGNQPQH
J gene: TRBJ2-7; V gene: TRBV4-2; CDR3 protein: ASSQYSTEAYEQY
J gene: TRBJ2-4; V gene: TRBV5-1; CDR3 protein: SSGLAGNGIQY
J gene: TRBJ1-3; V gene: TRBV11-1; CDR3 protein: ASSRRRDLISGNTIY
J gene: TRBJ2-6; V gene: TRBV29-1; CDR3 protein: SVEEGFSGANVRT
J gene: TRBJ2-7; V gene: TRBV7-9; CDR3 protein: ASSSSGTSGSYEQH
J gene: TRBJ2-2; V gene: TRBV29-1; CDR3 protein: SVRDTGELF
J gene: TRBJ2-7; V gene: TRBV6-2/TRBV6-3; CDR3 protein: ASSYRDDGGYEQY
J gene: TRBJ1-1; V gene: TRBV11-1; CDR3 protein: VSGLMWANTEAF
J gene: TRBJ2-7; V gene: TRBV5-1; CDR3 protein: ASSWAGPAYEQY
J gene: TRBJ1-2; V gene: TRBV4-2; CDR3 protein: ASSQVKREGEDYGYT
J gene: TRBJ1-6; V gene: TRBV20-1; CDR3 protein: SARVSPLH
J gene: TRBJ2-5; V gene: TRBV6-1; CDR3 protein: ASSSSGSRQAQY
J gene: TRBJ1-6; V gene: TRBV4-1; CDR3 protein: ASSQDRNWGLLGSPLH
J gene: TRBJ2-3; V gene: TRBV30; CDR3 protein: AWSVGDTQY
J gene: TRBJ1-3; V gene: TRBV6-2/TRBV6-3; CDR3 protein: ASSDPTGTGKAIY
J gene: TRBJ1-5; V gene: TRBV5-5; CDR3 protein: ANSPQTRHQPQH